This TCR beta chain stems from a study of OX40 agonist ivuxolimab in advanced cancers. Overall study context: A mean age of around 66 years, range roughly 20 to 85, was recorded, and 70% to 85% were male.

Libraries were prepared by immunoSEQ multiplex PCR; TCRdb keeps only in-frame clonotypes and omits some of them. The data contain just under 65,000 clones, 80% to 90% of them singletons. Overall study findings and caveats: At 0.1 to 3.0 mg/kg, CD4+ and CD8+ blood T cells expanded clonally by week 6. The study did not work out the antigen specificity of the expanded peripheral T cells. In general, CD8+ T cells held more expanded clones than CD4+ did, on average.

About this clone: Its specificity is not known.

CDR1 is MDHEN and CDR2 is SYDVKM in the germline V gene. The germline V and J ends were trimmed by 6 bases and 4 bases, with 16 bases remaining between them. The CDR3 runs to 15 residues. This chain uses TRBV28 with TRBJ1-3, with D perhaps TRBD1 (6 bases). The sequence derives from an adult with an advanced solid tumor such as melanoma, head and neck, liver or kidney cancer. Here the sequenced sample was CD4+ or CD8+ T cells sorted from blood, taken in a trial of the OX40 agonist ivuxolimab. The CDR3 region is CASSPTGRGGNTIYF. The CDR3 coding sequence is TGTGCCAGCAGCCCTACAGGGCGGGGAGGAAACACCATATATTTT.